A single sample gave rise to the 28 T cell receptor beta chains below, sequenced in a study of molecular identifiers for immune sequencing clone quantification. Via MiXCR, TCRdb re-called the PCR reads, giving one row per CDR3 protein. The sample has approximately 10,000 distinct CDR3 sequences; around a fifth are singletons. The source material was naive CD8+ T cells from blood, with Jurkat cell RNA spiked in. Described subset: FACS-sorted CD8+CD4-CCR7+CD45RA+ naive T cells. Every receptor here comes from a human donor in good health. Some libraries in this study had Jurkat cell RNA spiked in.

This clonotype was counted many times. The chain carries TRBV4-3 and TRBJ2-3, with 11 bases matching TRBD2. Germline CDR1 is LGHNA and CDR2 is YSLEER. The CDR3 is 17 residues long. The trim removed 2 bases at V and 4 bases at J, leaving 8 bases unmatched. The CDR3 DNA sequence: TGCGCCAGCAGCCAAAAACCGGGACTAGCGGTTTCAGATACGCAGTATTTT. This codes for CASSQKPGLAVSDTQYF.

By its share, this clonotype is medium-sized. This sequence joins TRBV12-3 or TRBV12-4 and TRBJ2-7, with D maybe TRBD1 (5 bases). Trimming took 1 base from V and 5 from J, leaving 6 bases between them. This CDR3 is 12 amino acids long. The CDR3 reads CASSLGTNEQYF. DNA for the CDR3: TGTGCCAGCAGTTTAGGGACAAACGAGCAGTACTTC.

This clonotype occurred many times. The chain uses TRBV28 and TRBJ2-5; D gene uncertain. The CDR3 has 11 residues. V was trimmed by 3 bases and J by 5 bases, leaving 4 bases between them. Per the germline V gene, CDR1 is MDHEN and CDR2 is SYDVKM. CDR3 in DNA: TGTGCCAGCAGTTTTAGGGAGACCCAGTACTTC. It specifies CASSFRETQYF. Combining the CDR3 with reference TRBV28 and TRBJ2-5 gives the whole variable domain DVKVTQSSRYLVKRTGEKVFLECVQDMDHENMFWYRQDPGLGLRLIYFSYDVKMKEKGDIPEGYSVSREKKERFSLILESASTNQTSMYLCASSFRETQYFGPGTRLLVL.

Notes on this clonotype: A much bigger clone sits one base away, suggesting this may be a read error. The chain joins TRBV30 to TRBJ1-2; the D is unclear. This CDR3 has 12 amino acids. Trimming cost V 4 bases and J 8 bases, with 14 bases left between them. Germline V gives CDR1 GTSNPN, CDR2 SVGIG (reference sequence). CDR3 nucleotides: TGTGCCTGGATGTTGGTAGGCGGGGGCTACACCTTC. It encodes CAWMLVGGGYTF.

A remark on this clonotype: A read error may explain this, as a much larger clone is one base away. This chain connects TRBV11-3 to TRBJ2-3, with a weak D call TRBD1 (5 bases). The ends were cut back, 8 bases at V and 0 bases at J, with 18 bases in the middle. Germline V gene data show CDR1 as SGHNT and CDR2 as YENEEA. The CDR3 is 16 residues long. This chain's CDR3 is CASGTNRISSTDTQYF. CDR3 bases: TGTGCCAGCGGCACAAACAGGATATCTAGCACAGATACGCAGTATTTT.

This clonotype has a single count. V and J are TRBV7-2 and TRBJ2-1; 8 nucleotides agree with TRBD2. Germline CDR1 is SGHTA and CDR2 is FQGNSA. The CDR3 loop spans 15 amino acids. Trimming removed 5 bases from V and 1 base from J; junction bases left unmatched: 4. The CDR3 DNA reads as TGTGCCAGCAGCCCAAGCGGGGGATCCTACAATGAGCAGTTCTTC. Encoded protein: CASSPSGGSYNEQFF.

Within the sample, this clonotype is medium-sized. The chain employs TRBV20-1 and TRBJ2-7; a weak D match, TRBD2 (5 bases). V was shortened by 3 bases and J by 5 bases, with 20 bases between the two germline ends. The CDR3 sequence is 15 residues long. Germline CDR1 DFQATT, CDR2 SNEGSKA (reference sequence). DNA of the CDR3: TGCAGTGCTAGCCTCTCCTGGGGTGGGAGAGACGAGCAGTACTTC. Residues: CSASLSWGGRDEQYF.

By share, this clonotype counts as medium-sized. The V gene is TRBV23-1, the J gene TRBJ2-5; 8 bases fit TRBD1. TRBV23-1 is marked as an open reading frame, function uncertain. The ends lost 3 bases at V and 4 bases at J; junction bases unmatched: 10. CDR3 length: 16 residues. CDR3 sequence (DNA): TGCGCCAGCAGTCAGCCTGGCGACAGGGGACGAGAGACCCAGTACTTC. It encodes CASSQPGDRGRETQYF.

This clonotype occurred many times. The DNA of the CDR3 is TGTGCCAGCAGCTTAGATGGGCCCGGGGATGAGCAGTTCTTC. Its protein is CASSLDGPGDEQFF. The gene calls are TRBV11-3 and TRBJ2-1; the D gene is possibly TRBD2 (5 bases). Trimming cost V 0 bases and J 8 bases, with 11 bases left between them. CDR1 SGHNT and CDR2 YENEEA come from the germline V gene. This CDR3 has 14 amino acids.

The chain employs TRBV18 and TRBJ1-2; the match to TRBD1 covers 7 bases. Germline V lookup: CDR1 KGHSH, CDR2 LQKENI. With V trimmed by 3 bases and J by 3 bases, 4 bases remained unmatched. CDR3 length equals 14 residues. This chain's CDR3 is CASSPSTGHYGYTF. CDR3 nucleotide sequence: TGTGCCAGCTCACCCTCGACAGGGCACTATGGCTACACCTTC.

Judged by abundance, this clonotype is medium-sized (0.01 to 0.1%). This rearrangement joins TRBV29-1 to TRBJ1-3; D is uncertain. Trimming cost V 4 bases and J 2 bases, with 9 bases left between them. The CDR3 has 13 residues. In germline, CDR1 is SQVTM, CDR2 ANQGSEA. CDR3: CSVVPSPGNTIYF. The CDR3 DNA sequence: TGCAGCGTTGTACCCTCTCCTGGAAACACCATATATTTT.

Turning to this clonotype: Since a much larger clone is just one base distant, this may be a read error. V is TRBV7-9 and J is TRBJ2-2; D is possibly TRBD2 (5 bases). CDR1 SEHNR and CDR2 FQNEAQ come from the germline V gene (reference sequence). The CDR3 runs to 12 residues. In DNA, the CDR3 is TGTGCCAGCAGCTTAGGGTCCGGGGAGCTGCTTTTT. Translation: CASSLGSGELLF. The variable domain in full, with the rest retrieved from reference TRBV7-9 and TRBJ2-2, is DTGVSQNPRHKITKRGQNVTFRCDPISEHNRLYWYRQTLGQGPEFLTYFQNEAQLEKSRLLSDRFSAERPKGSFSTLEIQRTEQGDSAMYLCASSLGSGELLFGEGSRLTVL.

A note on this clonotype: Being one base from a much bigger clone, this may be a read error. V usage is TRBV21-1 and J usage is TRBJ2-5. TRBV21-1 is an annotated pseudogene. This CDR3 is 14 amino acids long. For the CDR3, the DNA is TGTGCCAGCAGCAAAGAGCAGGAGTTTGAGACCCAGTACTTC. Its protein product is CASSKEQEFETQYF.

A note on this clonotype: A much larger clone differs from this one at a single base, so this may be a read error. V is TRBV7-2 and J is TRBJ1-2; D gene ambiguous. This CDR3 is 15 amino acids long. Germline CDR1 and CDR2: SGHTA and FQGNSA. DNA of the CDR3: TGTGCCTGCAGCTTAGGTTCGTACGAAGGATTTGGCTACACCTTC. It is translated as CACSLGSYEGFGYTF.

The chain joins TRBV5-1 to TRBJ1-1; D is undetermined. Germline CDR1 SGHRS, CDR2 YFSETQ. The V and J ends lost 4 bases and 1 base respectively, with 17 bases between them. The CDR3 sequence is 16 residues long. The CDR3 is CASSRTWVSRNTEAFF. CDR3 nucleotides: TGCGCCAGCAGCCGGACCTGGGTCAGCCGGAACACTGAAGCTTTCTTT.

The V and J genes are TRBV30 and TRBJ2-3; 9 positions agree with TRBD2. In germline, CDR1 is GTSNPN, CDR2 SVGIG (reference sequence). The CDR3 loop spans 15 amino acids. V shed 4 bases, J shed 0 bases, and the junction held 5 bases outside the gene matches. This CDR3 is CAWTLTSGSTDTQYF. The CDR3, as DNA: TGTGCCTGGACCTTGACTAGCGGTAGCACAGATACGCAGTATTTT.

For this clonotype: A read error may explain this, as a much larger clone is one base away. The chain is built from TRBV6-2 or TRBV6-3 and TRBJ2-5; D unresolved. CDR3 length equals 12 residues. Germline V gives CDR1 MNHEY, CDR2 SVGEGT. CDR3 nucleotide sequence: TGTGCCAGCGATGGGTCCCAAGAGACCCAGCACTTC. As protein: CASDGSQETQHF.

This clonotype was picked up a small number of times. J is TRBJ2-7 and V is TRBV5-4, with D unclear. The V and J ends lost 2 bases and 4 bases respectively, with 16 bases between them. The CDR3 is 15 amino acids. Germline values: CDR1 SGHNT, CDR2 YYREEE (reference sequence). CDR3 sequence: CASSFAGMDLYEQYF. CDR3 coding DNA: TGTGCCAGCAGCTTTGCTGGTATGGACCTTTACGAGCAGTACTTC.

On this clonotype: A much larger clone lies one base from this, so it may be a read error. This chain connects TRBV3-1 to TRBJ1-1; D remains unclear. V lost 4 bases and J lost 4, with 7 bases in between. This CDR3 region has 12 residues. Germline V gene lookup returns CDR1 LGHDT and CDR2 YNNKEL (reference sequence). CDR3 bases: TGTGCCAGCAGCCGGCTGAGCACTGAAGCTTTCTTT. Protein: CASSRLSTEAFF.

This clonotype was detected many times. The gene calls are TRBV2 and TRBJ2-3, with D possibly TRBD2 on 5 matching bases. Trimming pared 1 base from V and 6 bases from J, leaving 17 bases between. CDR3 size: 16 residues. Germline loops: CDR1 SNHLY, CDR2 FYNNEI. The CDR3 loop is CASSEGEMSFRDTQYF. The CDR3 nucleotides read TGTGCCAGCAGTGAAGGGGAGATGTCATTCCGGGATACGCAGTATTTT. Drawing the rest from reference TRBV2 and TRBJ2-3, the complete variable domain is EPEVTQTPSHQVTQMGQEVILRCVPISNHLYFYWYRQILGQKVEFLVSFYNNEISEKSEIFDDQFSVERPDGSNFTLKIRSTKLEDSAMYFCASSEGEMSFRDTQYFGPGTRLTVL.

This clonotype is medium-sized. This chain connects TRBV15 to TRBJ2-1; tentative D call: TRBD2 (6 bases). This CDR3 has 16 residues. V was clipped by 5 bases and J by 7 bases, with 21 bases between them. Germline CDR1 reads LNHNV; CDR2 reads YYDKDF (reference sequence). For the CDR3, the DNA is TGTGCCACCAGCTTGTCGGGAACGGGAGTCATGAATGAGCAGTTCTTC. Protein sequence: CATSLSGTGVMNEQFF.

This clonotype is medium-sized by share. The V and J genes are TRBV29-1 and TRBJ2-7, with 8 bases aligning to TRBD1. Looked up from germline, CDR1 is SQVTM and CDR2 is ANQGSEA. The CDR3 spans 14 residues. With 1 base clipped from V and 7 bases from J, the junction kept 9 bases outside the gene matches. CDR3 in amino acids: CSVEVIAGGEEQYF. As DNA, the CDR3 is TGCAGCGTTGAAGTAATAGCAGGGGGCGAAGAGCAGTACTTC.

This clonotype was observed at least ten times. The J gene is TRBJ2-3, the V gene TRBV4-2; 9 positions agree with TRBD2. CDR1 is LGHNA, CDR2 YNFKEQ, per germline. Germline trimming cut 0 bases from V and 0 bases from J; bases unmatched to any gene: 4. CDR3 length: 17 residues. The CDR3 region has the DNA TGTGCCAGCAGCCAAGAGGTAGCGGGAGTTAGCACAGATACGCAGTATTTT. Residues: CASSQEVAGVSTDTQYF.

This clonotype showed up many times. The chain is built from TRBV12-3 or TRBV12-4 and TRBJ2-7; 7 bases are a match to TRBD1. J gave up 3 bases and V 5 bases, and 13 bases lay outside the gene matches. This CDR3 spans 16 amino acids. CDR3 nucleotide sequence: TGTGCCAGCAGTCCTCCCCCTCACACAGGGGACTACGAGCAGTACTTC. This codes for CASSPPPHTGDYEQYF.

In its sample, this clonotype was seen many times. As DNA, the CDR3 is TGCAGCGTGATCCCTGTACAGACCTACGAGCAGTACTTC. Translating it yields CSVIPVQTYEQYF. The gene calls are TRBV29-1 and TRBJ2-7, with D unclear. This CDR3 is built from 13 residues. Trimming took 6 bases from V and 2 from J, leaving 14 bases between them. Germline V gene sequence: CDR1 SQVTM, CDR2 ANQGSEA.

This clonotype qualifies as medium-sized. The V and J genes are TRBV7-8 and TRBJ2-1; D is undetermined. The CDR3 is 15 residues long. Deletions cut 5 bases from V and 10 bases from J, with 21 bases between. Germline CDR1 and CDR2: SGHVS and FQNEAQ. CDR3 in amino acids: CASSPLDRVDPEQFF. CDR3 DNA sequence: TGTGCCAGCAGCCCGCTGGATCGCGTCGATCCCGAGCAGTTCTTC. The full variable domain, completed using reference TRBV7-8 and TRBJ2-1, is GAGVSQSPRYKVAKRGQDVALRCDPISGHVSLFWYQQALGQGPEFLTYFQNEAQLDKSGLPSDRFFAERPEGSVSTLKIQRTQQEDSAVYLCASSPLDRVDPEQFFGPGTRLTVL.

Only a few counts were recorded for this clonotype. This sequence joins TRBV27 and TRBJ1-2; D ambiguous. V dropped 0 bases and J dropped 3 bases, with 8 bases sitting between them. There are 14 residues in the CDR3. Looked up from germline, CDR1 is MNHEY and CDR2 is SMNVEV (reference sequence). Here the CDR3 reads CASSLSGSHYGYTF. The CDR3 region has the DNA TGTGCCAGCAGTTTATCGGGGAGTCACTATGGCTACACCTTC.

In its sample, this clonotype was seen many times. This chain links TRBV12-3 or TRBV12-4 with TRBJ1-1; the D is unclear. Between the trimmed V and J ends, which lost 6 bases and 3 bases, there was a span of 11 bases. The CDR3 is 13 amino acids. CDR3 nucleotide sequence: TGTGCCAGCAGCCCGCTGTGGGACACTGAAGCTTTCTTT. Protein product: CASSPLWDTEAFF.